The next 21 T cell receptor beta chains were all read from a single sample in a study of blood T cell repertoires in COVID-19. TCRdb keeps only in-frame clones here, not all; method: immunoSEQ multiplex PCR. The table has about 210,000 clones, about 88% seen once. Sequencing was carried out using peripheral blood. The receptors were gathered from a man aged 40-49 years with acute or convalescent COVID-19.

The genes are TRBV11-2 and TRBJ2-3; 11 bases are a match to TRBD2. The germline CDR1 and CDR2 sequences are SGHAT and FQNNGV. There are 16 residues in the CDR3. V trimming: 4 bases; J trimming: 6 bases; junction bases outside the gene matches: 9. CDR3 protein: CASSSLSGRAVDTQYF. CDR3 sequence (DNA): TGTGCCAGCAGCTCCCTTAGCGGGAGGGCCGTTGATACGCAGTATTTT.

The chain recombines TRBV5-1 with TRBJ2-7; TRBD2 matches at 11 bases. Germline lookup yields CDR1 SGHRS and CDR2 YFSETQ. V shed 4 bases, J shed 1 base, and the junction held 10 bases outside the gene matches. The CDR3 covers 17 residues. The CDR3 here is CASSHPFTSGSSYEQYF. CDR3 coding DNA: TGCGCCAGCAGCCATCCCTTCACTAGCGGGAGTTCCTACGAGCAGTACTTC.

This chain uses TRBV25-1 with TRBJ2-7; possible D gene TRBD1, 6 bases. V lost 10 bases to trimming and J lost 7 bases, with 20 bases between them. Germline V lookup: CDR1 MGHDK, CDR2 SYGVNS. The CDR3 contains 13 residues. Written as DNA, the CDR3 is TGTGCCACCCAGGGGCAGGCCCCCGGGGAGCAGTACTTC. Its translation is CATQGQAPGEQYF.

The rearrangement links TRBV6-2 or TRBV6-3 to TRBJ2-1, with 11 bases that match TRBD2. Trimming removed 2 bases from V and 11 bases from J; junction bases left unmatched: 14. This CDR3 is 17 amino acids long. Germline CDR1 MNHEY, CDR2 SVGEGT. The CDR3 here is CASSYQGLAGGSQKQFF. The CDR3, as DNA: TGTGCCAGCAGTTACCAGGGCCTAGCGGGAGGTTCCCAAAAGCAGTTCTTC.

The CDR3 bases are TGCGCCAGCAGCATGGGACTCCGCACAGATACGCAGTATTTT. Its translation is CASSMGLRTDTQYF. V and J are TRBV5-1 and TRBJ2-3; perhaps TRBD2 as D (6 bases). Per the germline V gene, CDR1 is SGHRS and CDR2 is YFSETQ. V lost 4 bases to trimming and J lost 1 base, with 10 bases between them. This CDR3 has 14 residues.

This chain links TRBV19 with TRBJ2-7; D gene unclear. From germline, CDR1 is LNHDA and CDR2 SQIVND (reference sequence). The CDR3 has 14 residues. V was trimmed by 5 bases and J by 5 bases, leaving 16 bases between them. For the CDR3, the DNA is TGTGCCAGTAGTGAAACAGAACTCTTCCACGAGCAGTACTTC. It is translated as CASSETELFHEQYF.

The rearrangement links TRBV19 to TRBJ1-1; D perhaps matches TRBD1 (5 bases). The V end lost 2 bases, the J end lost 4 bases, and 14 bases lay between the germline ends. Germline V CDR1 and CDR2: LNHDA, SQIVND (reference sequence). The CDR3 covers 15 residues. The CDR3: CASSINTAGRTEAFF. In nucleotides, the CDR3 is TGTGCCAGTAGTATAAACACGGCGGGGCGCACTGAAGCTTTCTTT.

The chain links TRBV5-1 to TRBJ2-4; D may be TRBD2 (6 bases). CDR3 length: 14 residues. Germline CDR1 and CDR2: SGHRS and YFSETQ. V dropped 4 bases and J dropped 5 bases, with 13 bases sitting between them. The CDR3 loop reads CASSPGGVENIQYF. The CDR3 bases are TGCGCCAGCAGCCCCGGAGGGGTGGAAAACATTCAGTACTTC.

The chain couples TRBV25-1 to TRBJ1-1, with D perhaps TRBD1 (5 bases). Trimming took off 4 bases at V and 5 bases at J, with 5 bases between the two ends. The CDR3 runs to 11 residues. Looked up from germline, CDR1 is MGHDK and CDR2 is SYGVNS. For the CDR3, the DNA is TGTGCCAGCAGTGCAGGGACTGAAGCTTTCTTT. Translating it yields CASSAGTEAFF. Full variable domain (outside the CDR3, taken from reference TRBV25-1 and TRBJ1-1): EADIYQTPRYLVIGTGKKITLECSQTMGHDKMYWYQQDPGMELHLIHYSYGVNSTEKGDLSSESTVSRIRTEHFPLTLESARPSHTSQYLCASSAGTEAFFGQGTRLTVV.

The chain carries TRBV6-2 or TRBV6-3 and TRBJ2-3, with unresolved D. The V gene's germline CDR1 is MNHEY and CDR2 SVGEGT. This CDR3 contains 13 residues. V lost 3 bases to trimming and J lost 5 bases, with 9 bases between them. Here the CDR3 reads CASSYPLIDTQYF. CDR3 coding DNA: TGTGCCAGCAGTTATCCCCTAATAGATACGCAGTATTTT.

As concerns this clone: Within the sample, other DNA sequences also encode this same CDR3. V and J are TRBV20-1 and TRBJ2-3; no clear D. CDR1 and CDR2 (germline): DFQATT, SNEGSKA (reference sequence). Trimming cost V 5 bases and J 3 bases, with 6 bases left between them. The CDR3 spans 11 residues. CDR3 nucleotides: TGCAGTGCTTATAGAACAGATACGCAGTATTTT. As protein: CSAYRTDTQYF.

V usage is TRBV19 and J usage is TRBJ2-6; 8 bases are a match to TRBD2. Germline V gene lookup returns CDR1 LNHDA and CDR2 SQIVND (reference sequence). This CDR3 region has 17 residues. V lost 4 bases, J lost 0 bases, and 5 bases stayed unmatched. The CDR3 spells CASSKLAGISGANVLTF. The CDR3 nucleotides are TGTGCCAGTAGTAAGTTAGCGGGAATCTCTGGGGCCAACGTCCTGACTTTC. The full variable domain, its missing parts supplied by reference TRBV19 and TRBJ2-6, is DGGITQSPKYLFRKEGQNVTLSCEQNLNHDAMYWYRQDPGQGLRLIYYSQIVNDFQKGDIAEGYSVSREKKESFPLTVTSAQKNPTAFYLCASSKLAGISGANVLTFGAGSRLTVL.

The CDR3 nucleotides read TGTGCCACCACCCGTCCCCCTTTCTACAATGAGCAGTTCTTC. Translation: CATTRPPFYNEQFF. This sequence joins TRBV24-1 and TRBJ2-1; D is unclear. V shed 8 bases and J shed 3 bases, with 13 bases lying between them. CDR1 and CDR2 (germline): KGHDR, SFDVKD. CDR3 length: 14 amino acids.

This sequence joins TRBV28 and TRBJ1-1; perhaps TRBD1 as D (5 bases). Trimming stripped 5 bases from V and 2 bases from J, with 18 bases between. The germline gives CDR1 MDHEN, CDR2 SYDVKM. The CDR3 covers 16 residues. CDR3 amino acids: CASSPPNQGGNTEAFF. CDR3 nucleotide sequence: TGTGCCAGCAGTCCGCCGAACCAGGGTGGTAACACTGAAGCTTTCTTT.

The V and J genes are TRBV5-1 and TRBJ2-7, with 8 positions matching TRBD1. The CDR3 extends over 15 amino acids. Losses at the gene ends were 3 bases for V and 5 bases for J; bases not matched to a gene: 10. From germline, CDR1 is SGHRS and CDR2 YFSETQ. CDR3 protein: CASSSGTGSYDEQYF. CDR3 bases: TGCGCCAGCAGCTCGGGGACAGGATCATATGACGAGCAGTACTTC. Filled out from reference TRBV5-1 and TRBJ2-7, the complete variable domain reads KAGVTQTPRYLIKTRGQQVTLSCSPISGHRSVSWYQQTPGQGLQFLFEYFSETQRNKGNFPGRFSGRQFSNSRSEMNVSTLELGDSALYLCASSSGTGSYDEQYFGPGTRLTVT.

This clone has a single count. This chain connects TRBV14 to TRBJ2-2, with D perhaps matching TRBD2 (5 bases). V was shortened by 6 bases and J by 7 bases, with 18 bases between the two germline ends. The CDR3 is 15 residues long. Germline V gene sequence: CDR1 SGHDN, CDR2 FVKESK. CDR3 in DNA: TGTGCCAGCAGTAAGGACTGGTCGTCGGACGGGGAGCTGTTTTTT. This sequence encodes CASSKDWSSDGELFF. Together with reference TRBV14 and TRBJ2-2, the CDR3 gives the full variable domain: EAGVTQFPSHSVIEKGQTVTLRCDPISGHDNLYWYRRVMGKEIKFLLHFVKESKQDESGMPNNRFLAERTGGTYSTLKVQPAELEDSGVYFCASSKDWSSDGELFFGEGSRLTVL.

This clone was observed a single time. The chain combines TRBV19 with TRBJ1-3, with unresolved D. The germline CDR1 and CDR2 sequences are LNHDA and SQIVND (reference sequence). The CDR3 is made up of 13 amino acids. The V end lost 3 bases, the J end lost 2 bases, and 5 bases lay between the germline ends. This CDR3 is CASSIPTGNTIYF. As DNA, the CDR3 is TGTGCCAGTAGTATCCCAACTGGAAACACCATATATTTT.

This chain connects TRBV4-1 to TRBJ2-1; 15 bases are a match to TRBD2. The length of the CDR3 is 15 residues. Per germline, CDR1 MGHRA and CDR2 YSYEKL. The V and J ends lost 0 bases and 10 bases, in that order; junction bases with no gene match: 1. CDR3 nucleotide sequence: TGCGCCAGCAGCCAAGAAGGGACTAGCGGGGGGGAGCAGTTCTTC. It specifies CASSQEGTSGGEQFF.

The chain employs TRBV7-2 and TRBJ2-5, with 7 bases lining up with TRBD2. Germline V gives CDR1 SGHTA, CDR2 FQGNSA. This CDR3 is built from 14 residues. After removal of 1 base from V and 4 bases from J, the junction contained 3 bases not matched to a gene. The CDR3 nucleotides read TGTGCCAGCAGCTTAGGTTTAGCGGGAGAGACCCAGTACTTC. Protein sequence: CASSLGLAGETQYF.

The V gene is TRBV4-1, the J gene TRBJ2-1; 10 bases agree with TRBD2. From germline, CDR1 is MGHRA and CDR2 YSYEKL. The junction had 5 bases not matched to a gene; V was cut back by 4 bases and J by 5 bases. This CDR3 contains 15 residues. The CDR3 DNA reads TGCGCCAGCAGCCCTCACAGCGGGGGGGACAATGAGCAGTTCTTC. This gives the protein CASSPHSGGDNEQFF.

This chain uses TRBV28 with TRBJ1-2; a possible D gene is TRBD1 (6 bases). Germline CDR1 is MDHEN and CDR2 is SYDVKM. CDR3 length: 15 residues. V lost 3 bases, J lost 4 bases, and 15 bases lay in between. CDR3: CASSLIRGAAYGYTF. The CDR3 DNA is TGTGCCAGCAGTTTGATTCGGGGGGCGGCCTATGGCTACACCTTC.